The next 25 T cell receptor beta chains were all read from a single sample in a study of siplizumab effects on memory and regulatory T cells. The table came from immunoSEQ multiplex PCR; TCRdb's copy has only in-frame clones and leaves some out. The sample records 70,000 or so clones, approximately 88% being singletons. Sequenced: Tregs sorted from blood. The receptors come from a human donor in good health.

A remark on this clone: The junction departs from germline at one end; a sequencing error may be responsible. The V and J genes are TRBV7-7 and TRBJ2-2; 9 bases line up with TRBD2. Germline V lookup: CDR1 SSHAT, CDR2 FNYEAQ (reference sequence). This CDR3 spans 15 amino acids. The CDR3 region is CASSRLAANTGELFF. CDR3 nucleotides: TGTGCTAGCAGCCGACTAGCGGCGAACACCGGGGAGCTGTTTTTT.

This chain joins TRBV6-4 and TRBJ1-1; 9 nucleotides align to TRBD1. This CDR3 contains 13 residues. Germline trimming cut 6 bases from V and 7 bases from J; bases unmatched to any gene: 6. Germline V gene data show CDR1 as MRHNA and CDR2 as SNTAGT. The CDR3 sequence is CASRLTGGNEAFF. The CDR3 region has the DNA TGTGCCAGCAGGCTGACAGGGGGAAATGAAGCTTTCTTT.

The chain carries TRBV5-4 and TRBJ2-3; D is undetermined. The CDR3 runs to 14 residues. Germline CDR1 and CDR2: SGHNT and YYREEE (reference sequence). V gave up 0 bases and J gave up 8 bases, with 13 bases separating them. The CDR3, as DNA: TGTGCCAGCAGCTTGGAGCCAGTAAAGGGTACGCAGTATTTT. Translating gives CASSLEPVKGTQYF.

The chain joins TRBV28 to TRBJ1-2, with 7 bases identical to TRBD1. CDR1 and CDR2 (germline): MDHEN, SYDVKM. V was pared by 3 bases and J by 0 bases, with 4 bases of the junction left unmatched. This CDR3 has 15 amino acids. The CDR3 sequence is CASSFGGTANYGYTF. CDR3 DNA sequence: TGTGCCAGCAGTTTTGGCGGGACAGCTAACTATGGCTACACCTTC.

The V gene is TRBV7-2, the J gene TRBJ1-2; no clear D. The V gene lost 4 bases and the J gene lost 0 bases, with 6 bases spanning the gap. Germline CDR1 is SGHTA and CDR2 is FQGNSA. This CDR3 contains 13 residues. The CDR3 loop is CASSSTANYGYTF. The CDR3 DNA is TGTGCCAGCAGCTCTACAGCTAACTATGGCTACACCTTC.

The V gene is TRBV2, the J gene TRBJ1-2; 7 bases agree with TRBD1. Trimming removed 1 base from V and 4 bases from J; junction bases left unmatched: 3. CDR3 length equals 14 residues. CDR1 is SNHLY, CDR2 FYNNEI, per germline. The CDR3 loop is CASSEEGTVYGYTF. CDR3 nucleotides: TGTGCCAGCAGTGAAGAGGGGACAGTCTATGGCTACACCTTC.

DNA for the CDR3: TGTGCCAGTAGCAGGGGATTTACCGGGGAGCTGTTTTTT. This gives the protein CASSRGFTGELFF. The chain recombines TRBV19 with TRBJ2-2; TRBD1 is a possible D gene (6 bases). Looked up from germline, CDR1 is LNHDA and CDR2 is SQIVND (reference sequence). The length of the CDR3 is 13 residues. V was pared by 6 bases and J by 5 bases, with 10 bases between. The full variable domain, in which reference TRBV19 and TRBJ2-2 provide the parts outside the CDR3, is DGGITQSPKYLFRKEGQNVTLSCEQNLNHDAMYWYRQDPGQGLRLIYYSQIVNDFQKGDIAEGYSVSREKKESFPLTVTSAQKNPTAFYLCASSRGFTGELFFGEGSRLTVL.

This chain joins TRBV4-1 and TRBJ2-5; 8 bases line up with TRBD1. CDR3 length: 14 residues. J lost 4 bases, V lost 4 bases, and 5 bases had no gene match. Germline lookup yields CDR1 MGHRA and CDR2 YSYEKL. In nucleotides, the CDR3 is TGCGCCAGCAGCCGTCCAGGGGGCCCAGAGACCCAGTACTTC. This codes for CASSRPGGPETQYF.

The V and J genes are TRBV6-6 and TRBJ1-2; D remains unclear. The CDR3 spans 12 residues. With 2 bases removed from V and 2 bases from J, the gap between germline ends came to 3 bases. Per germline, CDR1 MNHNY and CDR2 SVGAGI (reference sequence). The CDR3 DNA reads as TGTGCCAGCAGTTACGCGAACTATGGCTACACCTTC. Translating gives CASSYANYGYTF.

J is TRBJ2-7 and V is TRBV5-1; TRBD2 is a possible D gene (6 bases). V gave up 0 bases and J gave up 7 bases, with 17 bases separating them. Germline V gene lookup returns CDR1 SGHRS and CDR2 YFSETQ. The CDR3 loop spans 15 amino acids. The CDR3 spells CASSLGGERFSEQYF. The CDR3 nucleotides are TGCGCCAGCAGCTTGGGCGGGGAAAGGTTCAGTGAGCAGTACTTC.

This clone was counted a single time. The chain recombines TRBV20-1 with TRBJ1-5; D not resolved. Germline V gene sequence: CDR1 DFQATT, CDR2 SNEGSKA (reference sequence). The CDR3 contains 11 residues. V gave up 3 bases and J gave up 8 bases, with 8 bases separating them. CDR3 sequence: CSASSVEPQHF. Written as DNA, the CDR3 is TGCAGTGCTAGCTCTGTCGAGCCCCAGCATTTT.

The rearrangement joins TRBV4-2 to TRBJ2-2; 7 nucleotides line up with TRBD1. V gave up 3 bases and J gave up 0 bases; unmatched junction bases: 1. CDR1 is LGHNA and CDR2 is YNFKEQ in the germline V gene. This CDR3 region has 15 residues. Here the CDR3 DNA reads TGTGCCAGCAGCCAGGACAGGTCGAACACCGGGGAGCTGTTTTTT. Translation: CASSQDRSNTGELFF.

The V call is TRBV30, the J call TRBJ1-4, with 7 bases that match TRBD1. The CDR3 is 14 residues long. V was clipped by 0 bases and J by 8 bases; unmatched bases: 6. The germline CDR1 and CDR2 sequences are GTSNPN and SVGIG (reference sequence). CDR3: CAWSVTGREEKLFF. Here the CDR3 DNA reads TGTGCCTGGAGTGTGACAGGGAGAGAGGAAAAACTGTTTTTT.

This clone has only a few counts. The chain couples TRBV5-6 to TRBJ2-5; 11 nucleotides agree with TRBD2. Germline CDR1 reads SGHDT; CDR2 reads YYEEEE. There are 15 residues in the CDR3. The J segment lost 3 bases and the V segment lost 0 bases, leaving 1 base of the junction unmatched. CDR3: CASSLETSGKETQYF. Written as DNA, the CDR3 is TGTGCCAGCAGCTTGGAGACTAGCGGGAAAGAGACCCAGTACTTC.

The table lists this clone with a count of one. The rearrangement links TRBV30 to TRBJ2-7; 7 positions agree with TRBD1. V lost 5 bases to trimming and J lost 3 bases; unmatched junction nucleotides: 1. There are 11 residues in the CDR3. Per the germline V gene, CDR1 is GTSNPN and CDR2 is SVGIG (reference sequence). The CDR3: CAWGQVYEQYF. CDR3 coding DNA: TGTGCCTGGGGACAGGTCTACGAGCAGTACTTC.

The rearrangement uses TRBV19 and TRBJ1-5; 7 positions match TRBD1. The CDR3 length is 18 residues. V was pared by 5 bases and J by 7 bases, with 20 bases of the junction left unmatched. CDR1 LNHDA and CDR2 SQIVND come from the germline V gene (reference sequence). DNA of the CDR3: TGTGCCAGTAGTCCACGAGATGGCAGGGGGTATCTTGTACAGCCCCAGCATTTT. Encoded protein: CASSPRDGRGYLVQPQHF.

The chain combines TRBV7-2 with TRBJ2-3; possibly TRBD1 for D (6 bases). The CDR3 is 14 residues long. Per the germline V gene, CDR1 is SGHTA and CDR2 is FQGNSA. V lost 6 bases to trimming and J lost 2 bases, with 12 bases between them. In nucleotides, the CDR3 is TGTGCCAGCAGTTGGGGGCTTTCCACAGATACGCAGTATTTT. Translation: CASSWGLSTDTQYF.

The CDR3 nucleotides read TGTGCCAGCAGCCGACTAGCGATCACAGATACGCAGTATTTT. Translated: CASSRLAITDTQYF. The chain uses TRBV14 and TRBJ2-3; 8 nucleotides agree with TRBD2. This CDR3 is built from 14 residues. Trimming removed 4 bases from V and 2 bases from J; junction bases left unmatched: 2. Germline V gene data show CDR1 as SGHDN and CDR2 as FVKESK.

The chain carries TRBV10-3 and TRBJ2-5; 16 bases agree with TRBD2. The V gene end was trimmed by 3 bases and the J gene end by 4 bases; junction bases not matched to a gene: 11. Germline V gene sequence: CDR1 ENHRY, CDR2 SYGVKD. The CDR3 is made up of 19 amino acids. The CDR3 coding sequence is TGTGCCATCAGTGACCCGGTCGGGACTAGCGGGAGGGCCCGAGAGACCCAGTACTTC. It yields the protein CAISDPVGTSGRARETQYF.

This clone showed up just once. The chain couples TRBV5-1 to TRBJ1-2, with unresolved D. The CDR3 runs 13 residues. The V end lost 0 bases, the J end lost 3 bases, and 6 bases lay between the germline ends. Germline CDR1 SGHRS, CDR2 YFSETQ. The CDR3 is CASSLAGHYGYTF. As DNA, the CDR3 is TGCGCCAGCAGCTTGGCTGGGCACTATGGCTACACCTTC.

V usage is TRBV19 and J usage is TRBJ2-2; 9 bases are shared with TRBD1. From germline, CDR1 is LNHDA and CDR2 SQIVND (reference sequence). The CDR3 spans 16 residues. V trimming: 6 bases; J trimming: 4 bases; junction bases outside the gene matches: 9. The CDR3 nucleotides read TGTGCCAGTAGCCCCCGGGACAGGGTCCCCACCGGGGAGCTGTTTTTT. It codes for CASSPRDRVPTGELFF. Supplemented by reference TRBV19 and TRBJ2-2, the full variable domain reads DGGITQSPKYLFRKEGQNVTLSCEQNLNHDAMYWYRQDPGQGLRLIYYSQIVNDFQKGDIAEGYSVSREKKESFPLTVTSAQKNPTAFYLCASSPRDRVPTGELFFGEGSRLTVL.

J is TRBJ2-1 and V is TRBV2, with 8 bases that match TRBD2. CDR1 and CDR2 (germline): SNHLY, FYNNEI. The ends lost 5 bases at V and 0 bases at J; junction bases unmatched: 3. The CDR3 is made up of 15 amino acids. The CDR3 spells CASSQRGRSYNEQFF. DNA for the CDR3: TGTGCCAGCAGTCAGCGGGGGCGCTCCTACAATGAGCAGTTCTTC.

The chain's CDR3 is CATSRDSRNTEAFF. In DNA, the CDR3 is TGTGCCACCAGCAGAGATAGTAGGAACACTGAAGCTTTCTTT. The chain uses TRBV15 and TRBJ1-1; D is ambiguous. The CDR3 runs to 14 residues. With 0 bases removed from V and 1 base from J, the gap between germline ends came to 6 bases. The germline CDR1 and CDR2 sequences are LNHNV and YYDKDF (reference sequence). Based on the CDR3 plus reference TRBV15 and TRBJ1-1, the full variable domain is DAMVIQNPRYQVTQFGKPVTLSCSQTLNHNVMYWYQQKSSQAPKLLFHYYDKDFNNEADTPDNFQSRRPNTSFCFLDIRSPGLGDTAMYLCATSRDSRNTEAFFGQGTRLTVV.

CDR3 nucleotides: TGTGCCAGCAGTCCCTCCTTAGCGGGAGGGGTTGTTGGTACGCAGTATTTT. This encodes CASSPSLAGGVVGTQYF. The V gene is TRBV28, the J gene TRBJ2-3; 11 bases line up with TRBD2. The CDR3 totals 17 residues. Looked up from germline, CDR1 is MDHEN and CDR2 is SYDVKM. The ends lost 5 bases at V and 8 bases at J; junction bases unmatched: 15.

This chain uses TRBV11-2 with TRBJ2-7, with D possibly being TRBD2 (5 bases). Germline lookup yields CDR1 SGHAT and CDR2 FQNNGV. Trimming shortened V by 3 bases and J by 3 bases, and 21 bases separated the two germline ends. The CDR3 contains 17 residues. CDR3 DNA: TGTGCCAGCAGCTTTCGGCCCGCAGGAGGAGACTTCTACGAGCAGTACTTC. The encoded protein is CASSFRPAGGDFYEQYF.